A single sample gave rise to the 14 T cell receptor beta chains below, sequenced in a study of immune characterization of retroperitoneal liposarcoma. MiXCR was run by TCRdb on the PCR reads, yielding one entry per CDR3 protein. The sample has 3,500 to 5,500 distinct CDR3 sequences; around 35% are singletons. The specimen was tumor tissue. The receptor set was obtained from a male donor with retroperitoneal liposarcoma.

V is TRBV11-1 and J is TRBJ2-5; 8 bases are a match to TRBD2. CDR3 length equals 15 residues. Germline loops: CDR1 SGHAT, CDR2 FQDESV (reference sequence). Trimming took 1 base from V and 1 from J; bases not matched to a gene: 2. CDR3 in amino acids: CASSLELAAQETQYF. DNA for the CDR3: TGTGCCAGCAGCTTAGAACTAGCGGCCCAAGAGACCCAGTACTTC. The full variable domain, completed using reference TRBV11-1 and TRBJ2-5, is EAEVAQSPRYKITEKSQAVAFWCDPISGHATLYWYRQILGQGPELLVQFQDESVVDDSQLPKDRFSAERLKGVDSTLKIQPAELGDSAMYLCASSLELAAQETQYFGPGTRLLVL.

J is TRBJ1-3 and V is TRBV6-1, with D hard to call. CDR1 and CDR2 (germline): MNHNS, SASEGT. This CDR3 contains 14 residues. Trimming took off 8 bases at V and 3 bases at J, with 14 bases between the two ends. CDR3 in DNA: TGTGCCAGCGGCGGTTTGTTCTTTGGAAACACCATATATTTT. Protein sequence: CASGGLFFGNTIYF.

The chain recombines TRBV6-6 with TRBJ2-1, with D uncertain. V lost 5 bases and J 4 bases, leaving 9 bases between the germline ends. CDR3 length: 13 residues. CDR1 and CDR2 from the germline V gene are MNHNY and SVGAGI (reference sequence). This CDR3 is CASSAHVYNEQFF. The CDR3 DNA sequence: TGTGCCAGCAGTGCTCACGTTTACAATGAGCAGTTCTTC.

In its sample, this clonotype was seen a few times. The germline gene is not matched at one end of the junction; a read error may be the cause. The gene calls are TRBV10-3 and TRBJ2-1; TRBD2 matches 9 bases. The CDR3 has 17 amino acids. Germline V gene data show CDR1 as ENHRY and CDR2 as SYGVKD. The CDR3 sequence is CAISESSSGMGWDEQYF. The CDR3 DNA follows: TGTGCCATCAGTGAGTCTTCTAGCGGGATGGGCTGGGATGAGCAGTACTTT.

The CDR3 DNA reads as TGTGCCATCAGTGAGTCGCCAAATCCGACAGATACGCAGTATTTT. Translation gives CAISESPNPTDTQYF. The genes are TRBV10-3 and TRBJ2-3; unclear D gene. From germline, CDR1 is ENHRY and CDR2 SYGVKD. The ends were cut back, 0 bases at V and 3 bases at J, with 10 bases in the middle. The CDR3 loop spans 15 amino acids.

This clonotype rates as medium-sized. The CDR3 sequence: CASTMTGASSGANVLTF. DNA for the CDR3: TGTGCCAGCACTATGACAGGGGCAAGCTCTGGGGCCAACGTCCTGACTTTC. The chain employs TRBV6-1 and TRBJ2-6, with TRBD1 matching 8 bases. The germline V gene has CDR1 MNHNS and CDR2 SASEGT. With V trimmed by 7 bases and J by 0 bases, 8 bases remained unmatched. The CDR3 has 17 residues.

Within the sample, this clonotype is medium-sized. The chain couples TRBV6-1 to TRBJ2-3, with 11 bases fitting TRBD2. Germline lookup yields CDR1 MNHNS and CDR2 SASEGT. The V gene end was trimmed by 6 bases and the J gene end by 3 bases; junction bases not matched to a gene: 5. The CDR3 is made up of 15 amino acids. CDR3 amino acids: CASSPTSGVTDTQYF. The DNA for the CDR3 is TGTGCCAGCAGCCCGACTAGCGGGGTAACAGATACGCAGTATTTT.

A few counts support this clonotype. The rearrangement uses TRBV6-1 and TRBJ2-1, with unresolved D. The DNA end is a closer match to TRBJ2-7, so the J assignment may be wrong. Germline-derived CDR1 and CDR2 are MNHNS and SASEGT. This CDR3 is 10 amino acids long. CDR3 DNA sequence: TGTGCCAGCAGTACCTACGAGCAGTACTTC. Translating gives CASSTYEQYF.

In its sample, this clonotype was seen a few times. The rearrangement links TRBV3-1 to TRBJ1-4, with 9 bases fitting TRBD1. V lost 1 base to trimming and J lost 7 bases; unmatched junction nucleotides: 13. CDR3 length: 18 amino acids. The germline V gene encodes CDR1 LGHDT and CDR2 YNNKEL (reference sequence). For the CDR3, the DNA is TGTGCCAGCAGCCAAGGTGGGACAGGGTGGATGGATGGTGAAAAACTGTTTTTT. Its protein is CASSQGGTGWMDGEKLFF.

This clonotype was seen repeatedly, ten times or more. This chain joins TRBV6-1 and TRBJ2-7; TRBD2 matches at 12 bases. The CDR3 sequence is 16 residues long. With V trimmed by 3 bases and J by 0 bases, 3 bases remained unmatched. Germline V gene lookup returns CDR1 MNHNS and CDR2 SASEGT. The CDR3 nucleotides read TGTGCCAGCAGTGACGGACTAGCGGGACGCTCCTACGAGCAGTACTTC. Translated, it gives CASSDGLAGRSYEQYF.

This sequence joins TRBV30 and TRBJ2-1; D unclear. The CDR3 contains 12 residues. Germline V lookup: CDR1 GTSNPN, CDR2 SVGIG (reference sequence). V lost 3 bases and J lost 4, with 7 bases in between. CDR3 DNA: TGTGCCTGGAGCGTGGGGTACAATGAGCAGTTCTTC. Protein: CAWSVGYNEQFF.

In this sample, this clonotype turned up many times. V usage is TRBV6-1 and J usage is TRBJ1-1; D is unresolved. The CDR3 runs to 14 residues. Germline CDR1 reads MNHNS; CDR2 reads SASEGT. Trimming pared 7 bases from V and 3 bases from J, leaving 15 bases between. The CDR3, as DNA: TGTGCCAGCACTTTAGGCTCCTGGGACACTGAAGCTTTCTTT. This codes for CASTLGSWDTEAFF.

A few counts support this clonotype. The chain is built from TRBV5-1 and TRBJ2-5; 7 bases align to TRBD2. The CDR3 totals 15 residues. Germline-derived CDR1 and CDR2 are SGHRS and YFSETQ. With 1 base clipped from V and 1 base from J, the junction kept 4 bases outside the gene matches. The CDR3 sequence: CASSLRGSSQETQYF. For the CDR3, the DNA is TGCGCCAGCAGCTTGCGCGGGAGCTCCCAAGAGACCCAGTACTTC. Combining the CDR3 with reference TRBV5-1 and TRBJ2-5 gives the whole variable domain KAGVTQTPRYLIKTRGQQVTLSCSPISGHRSVSWYQQTPGQGLQFLFEYFSETQRNKGNFPGRFSGRQFSNSRSEMNVSTLELGDSALYLCASSLRGSSQETQYFGPGTRLLVL.

This clonotype was seen a handful of times. J is TRBJ2-5 and V is TRBV5-1; 9 bases agree with TRBD2. V lost 0 bases, J lost 11 bases, and 14 bases stayed unmatched. Germline V gene lookup returns CDR1 SGHRS and CDR2 YFSETQ. CDR3 length: 16 residues. CDR3 residues: CASSLVFLAGYNEQYF. As DNA, the CDR3 is TGCGCCAGCAGCTTGGTATTTCTAGCGGGGTACAATGAGCAGTACTTC.